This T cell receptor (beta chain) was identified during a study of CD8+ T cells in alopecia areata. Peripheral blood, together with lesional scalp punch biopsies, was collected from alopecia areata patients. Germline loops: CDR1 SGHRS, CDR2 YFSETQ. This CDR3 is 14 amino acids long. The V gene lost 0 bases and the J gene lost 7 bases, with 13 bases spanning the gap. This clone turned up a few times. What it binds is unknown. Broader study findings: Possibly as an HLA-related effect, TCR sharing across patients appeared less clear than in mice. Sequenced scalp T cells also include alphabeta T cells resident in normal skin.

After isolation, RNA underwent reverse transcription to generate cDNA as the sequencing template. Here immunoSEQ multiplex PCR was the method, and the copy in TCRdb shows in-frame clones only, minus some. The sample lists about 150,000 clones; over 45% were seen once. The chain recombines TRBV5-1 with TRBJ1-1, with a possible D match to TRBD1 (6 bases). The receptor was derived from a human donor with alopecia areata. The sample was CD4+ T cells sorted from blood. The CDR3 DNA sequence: TGCGCCAGCAGCTTGGGGTCCGTACAGGGTGAAGCTTTCTTT. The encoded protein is CASSLGSVQGEAFF.